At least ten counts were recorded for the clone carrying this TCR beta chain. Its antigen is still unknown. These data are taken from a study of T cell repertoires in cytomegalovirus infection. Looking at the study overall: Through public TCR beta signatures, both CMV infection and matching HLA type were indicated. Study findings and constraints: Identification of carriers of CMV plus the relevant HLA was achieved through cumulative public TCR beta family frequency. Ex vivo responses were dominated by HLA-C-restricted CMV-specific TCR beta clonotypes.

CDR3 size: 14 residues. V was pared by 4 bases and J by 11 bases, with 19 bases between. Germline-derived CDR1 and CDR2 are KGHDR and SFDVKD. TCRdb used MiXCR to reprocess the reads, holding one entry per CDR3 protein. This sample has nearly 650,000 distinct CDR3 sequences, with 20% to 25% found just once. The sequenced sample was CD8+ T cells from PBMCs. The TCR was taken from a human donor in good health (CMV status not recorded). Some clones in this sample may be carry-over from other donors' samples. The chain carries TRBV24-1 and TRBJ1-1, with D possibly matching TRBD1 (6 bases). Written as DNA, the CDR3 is TGTGCCACCAGTGACTCGCTGATCGGGGGGGCTGCTTTCTTT. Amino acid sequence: CATSDSLIGGAAFF.